Given below is one T cell receptor (beta chain) in context. As yet, its antigen is unknown. Sequenced by immunoSEQ multiplex PCR; TCRdb stores in-frame clones only, minus some. The sample has around 200,000 clones, about 90% seen once. This sample was included in a study of T cell responses to AZD1222 COVID-19 vaccine. Broader study findings: Donors were chiefly white British, with a greater number of females, and clonal diversity was perhaps underestimated. Among spike-specific TCRs, nearly half reportedly target unmutated variant regions.

Trimming at V came to 3 bases and at J to 0 bases, leaving 14 bases not matched to a gene. The CDR3 has 20 residues. The sequencing here drew on peripheral blood, taken on day 0 of AZD1222 vaccination. V usage is TRBV5-3 and J usage is TRBJ2-2; TRBD1 matches 10 bases. TRBV5-3 is reported as an ORF; its role is uncertain. The origin of this receptor is an adult in good health. The CDR3 DNA sequence: TGTGCCAGAAGCTGTTACCGGGACAGGGGAGGCGGGGCGAACACCGGGGAGCTGTTTTTT. This encodes CARSCYRDRGGGANTGELFF.